This TCR beta chain originates from a study of blood T cell repertoires in COVID-19. The overall study: Spain, Italy and the United States supplied samples that represented acute and convalescent COVID-19. Sources were T cells, B-cell-depleted T cells, or PBMCs; the material itself was cDNA or gDNA.

CDR1 is SQVTM and CDR2 is ANQGSEA in the germline V gene. V lost 0 bases, J lost 9 bases, and 11 bases stayed unmatched. The CDR3 has 16 residues. Authors' processing steps: Cell counts per sample came from amplifying reference gene primers. Using immunoSEQ multiplex PCR, the repertoire was profiled, and TCRdb retains in-frame clones only, with some absent. V and J calls and clone size are copied from that table; D and trimming were computed from the DNA. There are around 52,000 clones in the sample; roughly four fifths occur only once, and roughly 8% lies in the top ten. Sequencing was done on a sample of peripheral blood. V and J are TRBV29-1 and TRBJ2-1; 10 nucleotides align to TRBD2. This TCR was recovered from a woman older than 75 with acute or convalescent COVID-19. The chain's CDR3 is CSVEDQFPSGSPEQFF. The DNA of the CDR3 is TGCAGCGTTGAAGATCAATTTCCTAGCGGGAGTCCTGAGCAGTTCTTC.